These 25 T cell receptor beta chains originate from one sample sequenced in a study of neurological immune-mediated disorders. One entry per CDR3 protein, called by TCRdb with MiXCR from the 5' RACE reads. The sample has 72,000 or so distinct CDR3 sequences, roughly 15% seen once; the top ten hold 15%. Input material: PBMCs. Receptors originate from a woman between 35 and 50 years old in good health.

This clonotype was seen ten or more times. The DNA of the CDR3 is TGTGCCAGCAATGAGCCGGGACTAGCCTACGAGCAGTACGTC. Its translation: CASNEPGLAYEQYV. The chain is built from TRBV6-1 and TRBJ2-7; TRBD2 aligns across 8 bases. The V segment lost 7 bases and the J segment 2 bases; nucleotides outside the gene matches: 7. Germline values: CDR1 MNHNS, CDR2 SASEGT. The CDR3 is 14 amino acids.

At least ten counts were recorded for this clonotype. The J gene is TRBJ1-2, the V gene TRBV24-1, with 8 bases fitting TRBD1. CDR3 length: 13 residues. Germline values: CDR1 KGHDR, CDR2 SFDVKD. The ends lost 5 bases at V and 4 bases at J; junction bases unmatched: 2. CDR3 amino acids: CATSGTGSYGYTF. In nucleotides, the CDR3 is TGTGCCACCAGTGGGACAGGGTCCTATGGCTACACCTTC.

This clonotype was recorded at least ten times. The chain combines TRBV15 with TRBJ1-6; D possibly corresponds to TRBD1 (5 bases). The CDR3 covers 15 residues. V lost 4 bases and J lost 7, with 14 bases in between. Per the germline V gene, CDR1 is LNHNV and CDR2 is YYDKDF (reference sequence). The CDR3 loop is CATSKDGDRNSPLHF. The CDR3 nucleotides read TGTGCCACCAGCAAGGACGGGGACCGGAATTCACCCCTCCACTTT.

With regard to this clonotype: A much larger clone differs from this one at a single base, so this may be a read error. The CDR3 DNA reads TGCAGTGCTAGTGCAGCGGGGTTCACCGGGGAGCTGTTTTTT. Residues: CSASAAGFTGELFF. The chain employs TRBV20-1 and TRBJ2-2, with 7 positions matching TRBD2. Germline V gene lookup returns CDR1 DFQATT and CDR2 SNEGSKA (reference sequence). The V gene end was trimmed by 3 bases and the J gene end by 4 bases; junction bases not matched to a gene: 5. The CDR3 is 14 amino acids.

This clonotype was picked up many times. The chain couples TRBV7-8 to TRBJ2-7, with 11 bases that match TRBD2. After removal of 5 bases from V and 3 bases from J, the junction contained 24 bases not matched to a gene. CDR1 is SGHVS and CDR2 is FQNEAQ in the germline V gene. This CDR3 region has 21 residues. CDR3 region: CASSGPPAGSELAGAGYEQYF. CDR3 coding DNA: TGTGCCAGCAGCGGACCGCCGGCAGGGAGTGAACTAGCGGGGGCCGGCTACGAGCAGTACTTC.

This clonotype counts as medium-sized. The rearrangement uses TRBV6-2 or TRBV6-3 and TRBJ2-1, with TRBD1 matching 7 bases. J was trimmed by 2 bases and V by 11 bases; bases with no gene match: 12. Looked up from germline, CDR1 is MNHEY and CDR2 is SVGEGT. CDR3 size: 15 residues. The CDR3 reads CASDGETGPYNEQFF. As DNA, the CDR3 is TGTGCCTCGGATGGTGAGACAGGGCCCTACAATGAGCAGTTCTTC.

This clonotype was detected many times. The rearrangement joins TRBV7-3 to TRBJ2-3; TRBD2 matches at 11 bases. CDR3 length: 16 amino acids. V lost 6 bases to trimming and J lost 5 bases; unmatched junction nucleotides: 10. Per the germline V gene, CDR1 is SGHTA and CDR2 is FQGTGA. DNA of the CDR3: TGTGCCAGCAGTCGTAATAGCGGGGGGGCCAGAGATACGCAGTATTTT. Its protein product is CASSRNSGGARDTQYF.

V and J are TRBV7-2 and TRBJ2-5, with D unclear. This CDR3 contains 12 residues. CDR1 is SGHTA and CDR2 is FQGNSA in the germline V gene. Trimming took 3 bases from V and 8 from J, leaving 10 bases between them. The CDR3 protein is CASSLGWGTQYF. In DNA form, the CDR3 reads TGTGCCAGCAGCTTGGGTTGGGGAACCCAGTACTTC.

This clonotype occurred many times. The CDR3 bases are TGTGCCATCAGTGGAGGGACAGGGACTGATCAGCCCCAGCATTTT. Translating it yields CAISGGTGTDQPQHF. The gene calls are TRBV10-3 and TRBJ1-5; 9 bases agree with TRBD1. The trim removed 4 bases at V and 5 bases at J, leaving 6 bases unmatched. CDR1 ENHRY and CDR2 SYGVKD come from the germline V gene. The CDR3 extends over 15 amino acids.

This clonotype was picked up many times. This chain links TRBV7-2 with TRBJ1-1, with D possibly being TRBD1 (6 bases). CDR1 is SGHTA and CDR2 is FQGNSA in the germline V gene. The CDR3 has 12 residues. With 5 bases removed from V and 11 bases from J, the gap between germline ends came to 15 bases. DNA of the CDR3: TGTGCCAGCAGCCAGGGGATGACCCGTGCTTTCTTT. Encoded protein: CASSQGMTRAFF.

Details on this clonotype: A read error may account for a junction end that differs from germline. The chain has TRBV15 and TRBJ2-5; a possible D gene is TRBD1 (5 bases). Germline assignment: CDR1 LNHNV and CDR2 YYDKDF (reference sequence). This CDR3 has 15 residues. CDR3 nucleotides: TGTGCAACCAGCAGAGATTCCGCCTTAGGGGTGACCCAGTACTTC. Its protein product is CATSRDSALGVTQYF.

Many counts were recorded for this clonotype. The chain joins TRBV7-9 to TRBJ2-3; TRBD2 aligns across 10 bases. The CDR3 is made up of 17 amino acids. Losses at the gene ends were 2 bases for V and 1 base for J; bases not matched to a gene: 6. CDR1 SEHNR and CDR2 FQNEAQ come from the germline V gene (reference sequence). This CDR3 is CASSLRRLAGGTDTQYF. The CDR3 DNA sequence: TGTGCCAGCAGCTTAAGGCGGCTAGCGGGGGGCACAGATACGCAGTATTTT. Supplemented by reference TRBV7-9 and TRBJ2-3, the full variable domain reads DTGVSQNPRHKITKRGQNVTFRCDPISEHNRLYWYRQTLGQGPEFLTYFQNEAQLEKSRLLSDRFSAERPKGSFSTLEIQRTEQGDSAMYLCASSLRRLAGGTDTQYFGPGTRLTVL.

At least ten counts were recorded for this clonotype. The chain is built from TRBV4-3 and TRBJ2-3, with 10 bases lining up with TRBD2. The CDR3 is 17 amino acids. Losses at the gene ends were 4 bases for V and 1 base for J; bases not matched to a gene: 8. CDR1 and CDR2 (germline): LGHNA, YSLEER. The CDR3 DNA reads TGCGCCAGCAGCCTAGGGGGGGGGACTAGCGGCACAGATACGCAGTATTTT. This translates into CASSLGGGTSGTDTQYF.

V gene TRBV28 combines with J gene TRBJ2-4; TRBD2 is a possible D gene (6 bases). V lost 3 bases, J lost 1 base, and 10 bases lay in between. The CDR3 is 15 amino acids. CDR1 is MDHEN, CDR2 SYDVKM, per germline. CDR3 in DNA: TGTGCCAGCAGTTTGGGAGGTGTTGCCAAAAACATTCAGTACTTC. Translated: CASSLGGVAKNIQYF.

This clonotype has a count of ten or more. The chain has TRBV7-2 and TRBJ2-5; 8 nucleotides line up with TRBD1. The germline CDR1 and CDR2 sequences are SGHTA and FQGNSA. The CDR3 runs to 16 residues. Trimming at V came to 5 bases and at J to 1 base, leaving 9 bases not matched to a gene. This CDR3 reads CASSPGGQGPQETQYF. The CDR3 nucleotides are TGTGCCAGCAGCCCAGGGGGCCAGGGTCCCCAAGAGACCCAGTACTTC.

A note on this clonotype: One end of the junction does not line up with germline, which may come from a read error. This chain uses TRBV7-2 with TRBJ2-1, with D possibly TRBD2 on 6 matching bases. Germline CDR1 and CDR2: SGHTA and FQGNSA. The CDR3 totals 17 residues. The CDR3 nucleotides read TGTGCAAGCAGCTTAAACGCGGCGGGGTCCTCCTACAATGAGCAGTTCTTC. Protein product: CASSLNAAGSSYNEQFF.

This clonotype was detected ten times or more. This chain connects TRBV20-1 to TRBJ2-5, with 10 bases matching TRBD2. This CDR3 is 15 amino acids long. Germline V gene sequence: CDR1 DFQATT, CDR2 SNEGSKA (reference sequence). Trimming removed 4 bases from V and 2 bases from J; junction bases left unmatched: 7. Here the CDR3 reads CSATRTSGDQETQYF. Here the CDR3 DNA reads TGCAGTGCTACCCGGACTAGCGGCGATCAAGAGACCCAGTACTTC.

This clonotype is deemed medium-sized. This CDR3 is CASSQDRARAFF. The CDR3 nucleotides are TGTGCCAGCAGCCAAGATCGGGCGAGGGCTTTCTTT. The V and J genes are TRBV14 and TRBJ1-1; D unclear. The CDR3 is made up of 12 amino acids. The germline V gene encodes CDR1 SGHDN and CDR2 FVKESK. Trimming removed 0 bases from V and 11 bases from J, with 10 bases in between.

This clonotype was counted ten times or more. The V gene is TRBV29-1, the J gene TRBJ2-5; no reliable D call. V was trimmed by 7 bases and J by 2 bases, leaving 11 bases between them. CDR1 is SQVTM and CDR2 is ANQGSEA in the germline V gene. The CDR3 sequence is 12 residues long. The CDR3 is CSADGLQETQYF. The CDR3 nucleotides are TGCAGCGCCGATGGATTACAAGAGACCCAGTACTTC.

On this clonotype itself: A much bigger clone sits one base away, suggesting this may be a read error. The rearrangement uses TRBV6-2 or TRBV6-3 and TRBJ2-3; D gene unclear. The germline V gene encodes CDR1 MNHEY and CDR2 SVGEGT. CDR3 length: 14 residues. The CDR3 region has the DNA TGTGCCAGCAATTACTCATCGGGTCGGGATACGCAGTATTTT. As protein: CASNYSSGRDTQYF.

This clonotype was seen once. One junction end disagrees with the germline gene, perhaps due to a read error. The rearrangement uses TRBV7-2 and TRBJ2-5; 14 bases are shared with TRBD2. The CDR3 covers 17 residues. Germline V CDR1 and CDR2: SGHTA, FQGNSA. The CDR3 DNA reads TGTGCCAACAGCAGGGGACTAGCGGGGGCGTCCCAAGAGACCCAGTACTTC. Amino acids: CANSRGLAGASQETQYF.

This clonotype was recorded at least ten times. The J gene is TRBJ2-4, the V gene TRBV5-1; D is ambiguous. This CDR3 has 13 residues. V was pared by 3 bases and J by 0 bases, with 4 bases between. Germline V gives CDR1 SGHRS, CDR2 YFSETQ. CDR3 loop: CASSSLAKNIQYF. DNA for the CDR3: TGCGCCAGCAGCTCTTTAGCCAAAAACATTCAGTACTTC. Full variable domain (rest looked up from reference TRBV5-1 and TRBJ2-4): KAGVTQTPRYLIKTRGQQVTLSCSPISGHRSVSWYQQTPGQGLQFLFEYFSETQRNKGNFPGRFSGRQFSNSRSEMNVSTLELGDSALYLCASSSLAKNIQYFGAGTRLSVL.

This clonotype has a count of ten or more. The chain carries TRBV2 and TRBJ2-5, with D perhaps matching TRBD1 (5 bases). V lost 5 bases to trimming and J lost 5 bases, with 15 bases between them. Germline V gives CDR1 SNHLY, CDR2 FYNNEI. The CDR3 runs 14 residues. As DNA, the CDR3 is TGTGCCAGCAGTCAGGGTTTGTCCGGGGAGACCCAGTACTTC. This gives the protein CASSQGLSGETQYF.

This clonotype was observed at least ten times. For the CDR3, the DNA is TGCAGTGCTAGAGAAGGGAGGGCCGGGTGGAACACTGAAGCTTTCTTT. Protein sequence: CSAREGRAGWNTEAFF. The chain combines TRBV20-1 with TRBJ1-1; no clear D gene. Germline V gene sequence: CDR1 DFQATT, CDR2 SNEGSKA (reference sequence). The CDR3 loop spans 16 amino acids. Deletions cut 0 bases from V and 1 base from J, with 15 bases between.

At least ten counts were recorded for this clonotype. V gene TRBV5-4 combines with J gene TRBJ2-3; D not certain. Germline loops: CDR1 SGHNT, CDR2 YYREEE (reference sequence). The CDR3 consists of 16 residues. V lost 0 bases to trimming and J lost 2 bases, with 13 bases between them. The CDR3 sequence: CASSLVAGRNTDTQYF. The CDR3 DNA follows: TGTGCCAGCAGCTTGGTAGCAGGACGAAACACAGATACGCAGTATTTT.